Presented here are 14 T cell receptor beta chains from one specimen sequenced in a study of blood T cell repertoires in COVID-19. Assay: immunoSEQ multiplex PCR; the TCRdb copy retains only in-frame clones and omits some. The sample has 290,000 or so clones; about 85% are singletons. The material sequenced was peripheral blood. The receptors originated from a man in his late teens or twenties with active or convalescent COVID-19.

The chain combines TRBV5-4 with TRBJ1-3, with D possibly being TRBD1 (5 bases). Trimming took off 0 bases at V and 3 bases at J, with 10 bases between the two ends. The CDR3 totals 15 residues. Germline CDR1 SGHNT, CDR2 YYREEE (reference sequence). CDR3 loop: CASSLAGSLGNTIYF. As DNA, the CDR3 is TGTGCCAGCAGCTTGGCAGGGTCACTTGGAAACACCATATATTTT.

This clone was seen a handful of times. The V call is TRBV5-4, the J call TRBJ1-2, with TRBD1 as a possible D gene (6 bases). The CDR3 length is 11 residues. Per germline, CDR1 SGHNT and CDR2 YYREEE (reference sequence). Trimming removed 4 bases from V and 7 bases from J, with 8 bases in between. The CDR3: CASSTGFGYTF. The CDR3 coding sequence is TGTGCCAGCAGCACAGGGTTTGGCTACACCTTC. Combining the CDR3 with reference TRBV5-4 and TRBJ1-2 gives the whole variable domain ETGVTQSPTHLIKTRGQQVTLRCSSQSGHNTVSWYQQALGQGPQFIFQYYREEENGRGNFPPRFSGLQFPNYSSELNVNALELDDSALYLCASSTGFGYTFGSGTRLTVV.

As regards this clone: The sample contains more than one DNA sequence encoding this CDR3. The chain couples TRBV5-1 to TRBJ2-1; 7 nucleotides line up with TRBD2. Looked up from germline, CDR1 is SGHRS and CDR2 is YFSETQ. The CDR3 totals 15 residues. V lost 0 bases to trimming and J lost 4 bases; unmatched junction nucleotides: 4. The CDR3 DNA follows: TGCGCCAGCAGCTTGGGCGGGAGTACGTACAATGAGCAGTTCTTC. Its protein is CASSLGGSTYNEQFF.

This chain links TRBV27 with TRBJ1-2, with 9 positions matching TRBD1. This CDR3 has 14 amino acids. Germline-derived CDR1 and CDR2 are MNHEY and SMNVEV (reference sequence). Trimming took 4 bases from V and 5 from J; bases not matched to a gene: 5. CDR3 bases: TGTGCCAGCAGTTCGGACAGGGGTTTTTATGGCTACACCTTC. Its translation is CASSSDRGFYGYTF.

V gene TRBV6-5 combines with J gene TRBJ1-2; tentatively, D is TRBD1 (6 bases). The CDR3 is made up of 14 amino acids. The germline CDR1 and CDR2 sequences are MNHEY and SVGAGI. V was trimmed by 7 bases and J by 4 bases, leaving 16 bases between them. The CDR3 DNA sequence: TGTGCCAGCACCCAATCTGGGGGCAGCTATGGCTACACCTTC. Protein: CASTQSGGSYGYTF.

The chain links TRBV6-5 to TRBJ1-2, with 7 bases identical to TRBD1. The trim removed 7 bases at V and 4 bases at J, leaving 9 bases unmatched. The germline CDR1 and CDR2 sequences are MNHEY and SVGAGI. The CDR3 is 14 amino acids. The CDR3 sequence is CASKARDSSYGYTF. CDR3 nucleotides: TGTGCCAGCAAAGCCCGGGACAGCTCCTATGGCTACACCTTC.

This sequence joins TRBV19 and TRBJ1-1; the D gene is possibly TRBD1 (5 bases). CDR1 is LNHDA, CDR2 SQIVND, per germline (reference sequence). The CDR3 contains 13 residues. Trimming shortened V by 8 bases and J by 5 bases, and 15 bases separated the two germline ends. The CDR3 is CASAPMGGTEAFF. CDR3 in DNA: TGTGCCAGTGCCCCTATGGGGGGAACTGAAGCTTTCTTT.

The chain couples TRBV3-1 (or the pseudogene TRBV3-2) to TRBJ1-5, with TRBD1 as a possible D gene (6 bases). The CDR3 is 15 amino acids. V lost 5 bases to trimming and J lost 2 bases, with 13 bases between them. Germline values: CDR1 LGHDT, CDR2 YNNKEL (reference sequence). CDR3 sequence reads: CASSARGLGNQPQHF. The CDR3 DNA reads TGTGCCAGCAGCGCCAGGGGTTTGGGCAATCAGCCCCAGCATTTT.

The genes are TRBV15 and TRBJ2-1; 7 bases fit TRBD2. Germline V lookup: CDR1 LNHNV, CDR2 YYDKDF (reference sequence). The CDR3 consists of 16 residues. V dropped 2 bases and J dropped 2; count of bases not matched to a gene: 6. DNA for the CDR3: TGTGCCACCAGCAGACCCGGGACTAAGGCCTACAATGAGCAGTTCTTC. Translated: CATSRPGTKAYNEQFF.

The chain joins TRBV7-9 to TRBJ2-7, with D uncertain. The CDR3 covers 14 residues. Germline assignment: CDR1 SEHNR and CDR2 FQNEAQ (reference sequence). The V end lost 1 base, the J end lost 7 bases, and 14 bases lay between the germline ends. CDR3 coding DNA: TGTGCCAGCAGCTTAGTTGCAGGCGATGAGGAGCAGTACTTC. Translating it yields CASSLVAGDEEQYF.

The V call is TRBV7-6, the J call TRBJ2-3; D might be TRBD2 (6 bases). Deletions cut 7 bases from V and 5 bases from J, with 16 bases between. Germline V gene lookup returns CDR1 SGHVS and CDR2 FNYEAQ. The CDR3 is 14 residues long. CDR3 in DNA: TGTGCCAGCACCTCCGGATACGGGGGAGATACGCAGTATTTT. This sequence encodes CASTSGYGGDTQYF.

This chain connects TRBV18 to TRBJ2-7, with no clear D. The CDR3 is 12 residues long. The germline V gene has CDR1 KGHSH and CDR2 LQKENI. Deletions cut 1 base from V and 4 bases from J, with 5 bases between. The CDR3 protein is CASSPLGYEQYF. The CDR3 DNA follows: TGTGCCAGCTCACCACTCGGGTACGAGCAGTACTTC.

V usage is TRBV4-1 and J usage is TRBJ2-7, with a weak D call TRBD2 (7 bases). The V gene lost 0 bases and the J gene lost 7 bases, with 19 bases spanning the gap. Germline-derived CDR1 and CDR2 are MGHRA and YSYEKL. The CDR3 totals 16 residues. The CDR3 region has the DNA TGCGCCAGCAGCCAAGAAGGGGGACTACCGCGGGGGGAGCAGTACTTC. Its translation is CASSQEGGLPRGEQYF.

This chain joins TRBV6-5 and TRBJ1-2; no definite D call. The CDR3 loop spans 13 amino acids. Between the trimmed V and J ends, which lost 6 bases and 8 bases, there was a span of 16 bases. The germline gives CDR1 MNHEY, CDR2 SVGAGI. CDR3 bases: TGTGCCAGCAGCTCTGCCTGGAGTGGGGGCTACACCTTC. Protein sequence: CASSSAWSGGYTF.